This is a list of T cell receptor beta chains from one sample in a study of cytomegalovirus exposure and HLA in healthy donors. TCRdb keeps only in-frame clones here, not all; method: immunoSEQ multiplex PCR. Found here are about 95,000 clones, around 70% of them singletons; the top ten hold around 16%. The sequenced material came from PBMCs. Source of these receptors: a woman aged 45-65 years in good health and CMV-seropositive. The CDR3 runs from the conserved cysteine through the conserved F or W. Each record gives: D gene, V gene, J gene, clone size, CDR3 length, CDR3 DNA, CDR3 protein. The D gene is left open where the match is weak. Size is stated for part of the rows, as once, few or many counts, or as a class when the clone is expanded.

D: TRBD2; V: TRBV28; J: TRBJ2-2; size: once; length: 17; DNA: TGTGCCAGCAGGTTAAGGAGATGGACGGGAGGGACCGGGGAGCTGTTTTTT; CDR3: CASRLRRWTGGTGELFF
D: TRBD1; V: TRBV28; J: TRBJ2-7; size: -; length: 14; DNA: TGTGCCAGCAGTTTAGGTCGCAGGGGGCGGGAGCAGTACTTC; CDR3: CASSLGRRGREQYF
D: TRBD1; V: TRBV7-3; J: TRBJ1-1; size: -; length: 16; DNA: TGTGCCAGCAGCTTAACTGGAGACAGGGGATTCCCTGAAGCTTTCTTT; CDR3: CASSLTGDRGFPEAFF
D: TRBD1; V: TRBV10-3; J: TRBJ2-7; size: -; length: 14; DNA: TGTGCCATCACCAGAGACAGGGTTCTGGGCGAGCAGTACTTC; CDR3: CAITRDRVLGEQYF
D: TRBD2; V: TRBV7-6; J: TRBJ2-1; size: -; length: 15; DNA: TGTGCCAGCAGCTTTAGACTAGCGGGAGACAATGAGCAGTTCTTC; CDR3: CASSFRLAGDNEQFF
D: TRBD2; V: TRBV30; J: TRBJ2-7; size: -; length: 13; DNA: TGTGCCTGGACCGGGGGGGGTTTCTACGAGCAGTACTTC; CDR3: CAWTGGGFYEQYF
D: TRBD1; V: TRBV4-1; J: TRBJ1-5; size: few; length: 19; DNA: TGCGCCAGCAGCCAAGATCGGGGAACAGGGGAGGTTCTGTATCAGCCCCAGCATTTT; CDR3: CASSQDRGTGEVLYQPQHF
D: -; V: TRBV5-1; J: TRBJ2-2; size: -; length: 15; DNA: TGCGCCAGCAGCTCTAATACTCAGGGGAACGGGGAGCTGTTTTTT; CDR3: CASSSNTQGNGELFF
D: TRBD1; V: TRBV6-5; J: TRBJ2-5; size: -; length: 14; DNA: TGTGCCACAACGCGACAGGGGGCTGGTGAGACCCAGTACTTC; CDR3: CATTRQGAGETQYF
D: TRBD1; V: TRBV27; J: TRBJ2-2; size: -; length: 16; DNA: TGTGCCAGCAGTTTATGGCAGGGACAGGGGGTCCGGGAGCTGTTTTTT; CDR3: CASSLWQGQGVRELFF
D: TRBD1; V: TRBV6-1; J: TRBJ1-2; size: -; length: 14; DNA: TGTGCCAGCAGTCAGACAGGGCCTAACTATGGCTACACCTTC; CDR3: CASSQTGPNYGYTF
D: -; V: TRBV11-2; J: TRBJ2-7; size: -; length: 13; DNA: TGTGCCAGCAGCTCCCCTCACATCTACGAGCAGTACTTC; CDR3: CASSSPHIYEQYF
D: TRBD2; V: TRBV27; J: TRBJ2-5; size: -; length: 17; DNA: TGTGCCAGCAGTCGCCGGACTAGCGGGGTTAACCAAGAGACCCAGTACTTC; CDR3: CASSRRTSGVNQETQYF
D: TRBD1; V: TRBV7-9; J: TRBJ1-2; size: few; length: 14; DNA: TGTGCCAGCAGCTTTGAGGGGGCGGACGGAGGCTACACCTTC; CDR3: CASSFEGADGGYTF
D: TRBD2; V: TRBV28; J: TRBJ2-3; size: -; length: 16; DNA: TGTGCCAGCAGCCTCGGGTTAGCGGGAGGGCCTGATACGCAGTATTTT; CDR3: CASSLGLAGGPDTQYF
D: TRBD2; V: TRBV5-1; J: TRBJ2-1; size: -; length: 16; DNA: TGCGCCAGCAGCCCCAGTTGGGCGGGAGCCTACAATGAGCAGTTCTTC; CDR3: CASSPSWAGAYNEQFF
D: TRBD2; V: TRBV29-1; J: TRBJ2-7; size: once; length: 13; DNA: TGCAGCGTTGGATTAGCGGGAACCTACGAGCAGTACTTC; CDR3: CSVGLAGTYEQYF
D: -; V: TRBV28; J: TRBJ1-2; size: -; length: 11; DNA: TGTGCCATAGCTTACTCTTATGGCTACACCTTC; CDR3: CAIAYSYGYTF
D: TRBD1; V: TRBV5-1; J: TRBJ2-7; size: -; length: 15; DNA: TGCGCCAGCAGCTTAACAGGGGGTCTTACCTACGAGCAGTACTTC; CDR3: CASSLTGGLTYEQYF
D: -; V: TRBV5-8; J: TRBJ1-3; size: -; length: 16; DNA: TGTGCCAGCAGCTTGGCGCCGGTATACTCTGGAAACACCATATATTTT; CDR3: CASSLAPVYSGNTIYF
D: TRBD1; V: TRBV5-1; J: TRBJ1-6; size: -; length: 14; DNA: TGCGCCAGCAGCTTGGGGGACAGGAATTCACCCCTCCACTTT; CDR3: CASSLGDRNSPLHF
D: -; V: TRBV28; J: TRBJ2-1; size: -; length: 15; DNA: TGTGCCAGCAGTCCCCGGGGGACTCCGAACAATGAGCAGTTCTTC; CDR3: CASSPRGTPNNEQFF
D: -; V: TRBV4-3; J: TRBJ1-5; size: -; length: 13; DNA: TGCGCCAGCAGCCAAAGAACGGGACTGCCTCAGCATTTT; CDR3: CASSQRTGLPQHF
D: -; V: TRBV30; J: TRBJ2-5; size: -; length: 14; DNA: TGTGCCTGGTCCAAGCTCCCGGGCCAAGAGACCCAGTACTTC; CDR3: CAWSKLPGQETQYF
D: -; V: TRBV9; J: TRBJ2-7; size: once; length: 14; DNA: TGTGCCAGCAGCGCCTTGACTGAGAGCTACGAGCAGTACTTC; CDR3: CASSALTESYEQYF
D: -; V: TRBV28; J: TRBJ2-5; size: once; length: 12; DNA: TGTGCCAGCAGGTTCACGGGGGAGACCCAGTACTTC; CDR3: CASRFTGETQYF
D: -; V: TRBV27; J: TRBJ2-7; size: -; length: 15; DNA: TGTGCCAGCAGCTATCGGCTCGCCAGCGACTACGAGCAGTACTTC; CDR3: CASSYRLASDYEQYF
D: TRBD2; V: TRBV10-1; J: TRBJ2-7; size: few; length: 15; DNA: TGCGCCAGCAGTGAACCAGCGGGGGACGTCTACGAGCAGTACTTC; CDR3: CASSEPAGDVYEQYF
D: -; V: TRBV28; J: TRBJ2-7; size: -; length: 13; DNA: TGTGCCAGCAGTTTGTGGCAGACCTACGAGCAGTACTTC; CDR3: CASSLWQTYEQYF
D: TRBD2; V: TRBV2; J: TRBJ2-7; size: -; length: 14; DNA: TGTGCCAGCAGACGGACTAGCGGTTTCTACGAGCAGTACTTC; CDR3: CASRRTSGFYEQYF
D: TRBD2; V: TRBV28; J: TRBJ2-3; size: -; length: 16; DNA: TGTGCCAGCAGTTTTTGGGGAGGGAAGACTACAGATACGCAGTATTTT; CDR3: CASSFWGGKTTDTQYF
D: -; V: TRBV7-9; J: TRBJ2-1; size: -; length: 13; DNA: TGTGCCAGCAGCTTGGGGGGGCCTGGTGAGCAGTTCTTC; CDR3: CASSLGGPGEQFF
D: TRBD2; V: TRBV7-2; J: TRBJ2-2; size: -; length: 15; DNA: TGTGCCAGCAGCCCTACCGGGACTAGCACCGGGGAGCTGTTTTTT; CDR3: CASSPTGTSTGELFF
D: -; V: TRBV21-1; J: TRBJ2-5; size: -; length: 13; DNA: TGTGCCAGCCCCAGAGGTTCCCAAGAGACCCAGTACTTC; CDR3: CASPRGSQETQYF
D: TRBD1; V: TRBV29-1; J: TRBJ2-7; size: -; length: 14; DNA: TGCAGCGTTGATCAAGGGACAGGGTGGAACGAGCAGTACTTC; CDR3: CSVDQGTGWNEQYF
D: TRBD1; V: TRBV28; J: TRBJ1-1; size: -; length: 18; DNA: TGTGCCAGCAGGAGACAGGGGGTCATATTCGGGGAGAACACTGAAGCTTTCTTT; CDR3: CASRRQGVIFGENTEAFF
D: TRBD2; V: TRBV7-3; J: TRBJ2-5; size: -; length: 15; DNA: TGTGCCAGCAGCTTGGTAGCGGGAATAGGGGAGACCCAGTACTTC; CDR3: CASSLVAGIGETQYF
D: TRBD1; V: TRBV29-1; J: TRBJ1-5; size: -; length: 14; DNA: TGCAGCGTTGGAAGGACAGGGGGCAGTCAGCCCCAGCATTTT; CDR3: CSVGRTGGSQPQHF
D: -; V: TRBV5-1; J: TRBJ2-7; size: -; length: 15; DNA: TGCGCCAGCAGCTTGGATAGCGAGTTCTCCTACGAGCAGTACTTC; CDR3: CASSLDSEFSYEQYF
D: -; V: TRBV28; J: TRBJ2-7; size: -; length: 14; DNA: TGTGCCAGCAGTAAGGCCCCCGTACCGGGCGAGCAGTACTTC; CDR3: CASSKAPVPGEQYF
D: TRBD1; V: TRBV11-3; J: TRBJ2-7; size: -; length: 13; DNA: TGTGCCAGCAGCCCAGGGGGCTCCTACGAGCAGTACTTC; CDR3: CASSPGGSYEQYF
D: TRBD1; V: TRBV28; J: TRBJ2-7; size: -; length: 17; DNA: TGTGCCAGCAGCAAAATACAAGCAGGGGGCAAAGGATACGAGCAGTACTTC; CDR3: CASSKIQAGGKGYEQYF
D: TRBD1; V: TRBV5-1; J: TRBJ1-4; size: -; length: 14; DNA: TGCGCCAGCGGCCTGGACAGGGTTAATGAAAAACTGTTTTTT; CDR3: CASGLDRVNEKLFF
D: TRBD2; V: TRBV27; J: TRBJ2-3; size: -; length: 16; DNA: TGTGCCAGCAGTACCGGACTAGCGGGAGTATCGGATACGCAGTATTTT; CDR3: CASSTGLAGVSDTQYF
D: -; V: TRBV15; J: TRBJ2-5; size: -; length: 14; DNA: TGTGCCACCAGCAGACTGGGAGTTGGGGAGACCCAGTACTTC; CDR3: CATSRLGVGETQYF